Listed here is a single TCR beta chain. CDR1 LGHDT and CDR2 YNNKEL come from the germline V gene (reference sequence). The CDR3 is 17 amino acids. J gave up 3 bases and V 4 bases, and 7 bases lay outside the gene matches. This specimen comes from a study of blood T cell repertoires in COVID-19. Study-wide context: Acute and convalescent COVID-19 samples came from the United States, Italy and Spain.

Original processing notes: Researchers report that nucleated cell counts were estimated from reference gene primer amplification. Clones were sequenced by immunoSEQ multiplex PCR, and TCRdb holds only the in-frame ones, with some missing. The V and J calls and the clone size are those of that table, but D and trimming were determined from the DNA. The sample holds roughly 260,000 clones; about 85% are singletons and the top ten take roughly 4%. The genes are TRBV3-1 (or the pseudogene TRBV3-2) and TRBJ2-1; 12 positions match TRBD2. This receptor was identified in a man aged 55 to 70 who had recovered from COVID-19. The source material was peripheral blood. This CDR3 reads CASSPRLLAGGYNEQFF. For the CDR3, the DNA is TGTGCCAGCAGCCCCCGTCTACTAGCGGGAGGCTACAATGAGCAGTTCTTC.